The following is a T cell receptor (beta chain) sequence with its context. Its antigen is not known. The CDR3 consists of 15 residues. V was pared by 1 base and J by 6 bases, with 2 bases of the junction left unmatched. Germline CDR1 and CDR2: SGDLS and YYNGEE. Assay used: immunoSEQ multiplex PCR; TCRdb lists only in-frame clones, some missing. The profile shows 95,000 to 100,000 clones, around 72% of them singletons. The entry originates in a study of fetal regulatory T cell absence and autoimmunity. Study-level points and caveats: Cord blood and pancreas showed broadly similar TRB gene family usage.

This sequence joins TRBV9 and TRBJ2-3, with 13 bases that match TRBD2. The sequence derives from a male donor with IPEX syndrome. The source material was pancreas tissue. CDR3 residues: CASSVLGLAGDTQYF. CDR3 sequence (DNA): TGTGCCAGCAGCGTATTGGGACTAGCGGGGGATACGCAGTATTTT.